This T cell receptor beta chain was profiled in a study of control samples from healthy donors and cancer patients. Per germline, CDR1 LGHDT and CDR2 YNNKEL (reference sequence). Germline trimming cut 11 bases from V and 4 bases from J; bases unmatched to any gene: 4. The CDR3 loop spans 11 amino acids. The protocol was immunoSEQ multiplex PCR, while the TCRdb copy is restricted to in-frame clones and leaves out a portion. The sample lists about 86,000 clones, around 94% occurring once. This chain joins TRBV3-1 (or the pseudogene TRBV3-2) and TRBJ2-7; 8 bases are shared with TRBD1. The source material was blood. The TCR sequence derives from a woman aged 18 to 35 in good health. CDR3 loop: CAAGGGYEQYF. As DNA, the CDR3 is TGTGCCGCAGGGGGCGGGTACGAGCAGTACTTC.